The rows below give T cell receptor beta chains drawn from one sample of a study of CD8 T cells in Susac syndrome. TCRdb re-called the immunoSEQ multiplex PCR reads through MiXCR, storing one row per CDR3 protein. The repertoire holds 130,000 to 150,000 distinct CDR3 sequences, with about 94% as singletons. The sequenced material came from CD4+ T cells from PBMCs. The source is a human donor with Susac syndrome. Each CDR3 is given with its conserved first and last residue. Fields, in order: D gene, J gene, clone size, V gene, CDR3 protein, CDR3 DNA. A D gene is named only where the DNA matches it firmly. Clone sizes are given selectively: once, few, many, or a class where the clone is expanded.

D: .; J: TRBJ2-3; size: .; V: TRBV11-2; CDR3: CASSPEEAYADTQYF; DNA: TGTGCCAGCAGCCCGGAGGAGGCCTACGCCGATACGCAGTATTTT
D: .; J: TRBJ2-6; size: .; V: TRBV7-2; CDR3: CAKARDGANVLTF; DNA: TGTGCTAAGGCGAGGGATGGGGCCAACGTCCTGACTTTC
D: .; J: TRBJ2-1; size: .; V: TRBV10-3; CDR3: CAISEPVGRNNEQFF; DNA: TGTGCCATCAGTGAGCCCGTTGGGCGGAACAATGAGCAGTTCTTC
D: TRBD2; J: TRBJ2-1; size: .; V: TRBV27; CDR3: CASTAGRVSYNEQFF; DNA: TGTGCCAGCACAGCGGGACGGGTATCCTACAATGAGCAGTTCTTC
D: .; J: TRBJ2-3; size: .; V: TRBV23-1; CDR3: CASSQGPPGFPDTQYF; DNA: TGCGCCAGCAGTCAAGGACCTCCAGGATTCCCAGATACGCAGTATTTT
D: .; J: TRBJ2-1; size: .; V: TRBV6-5; CDR3: CASTSRAAYNEQFF; DNA: TGTGCCAGCACCTCCCGGGCAGCCTACAATGAGCAGTTCTTC
D: TRBD2; J: TRBJ2-3; size: .; V: TRBV7-9; CDR3: CASSKTGLGSDTQYF; DNA: TGTGCCAGCAGCAAAACGGGACTAGGGTCAGATACGCAGTATTTT
D: .; J: TRBJ2-7; size: once; V: TRBV5-1; CDR3: CASRGGEDSYEQYF; DNA: TGCGCCAGCAGGGGGGGCGAGGACAGTTACGAGCAGTACTTC
D: .; J: TRBJ2-7; size: .; V: TRBV27; CDR3: CASSLRSGEGYEQYF; DNA: TGTGCCAGCAGTTTAAGGTCTGGTGAGGGGTACGAGCAGTACTTC
D: TRBD2; J: TRBJ2-5; size: .; V: TRBV11-1; CDR3: CASSLVVPGGAGRQETQYF; DNA: TGTGCCAGCAGCTTAGTAGTCCCAGGAGGAGCGGGGCGTCAAGAGACCCAGTACTTC
D: TRBD1; J: TRBJ2-5; size: .; V: TRBV29-1; CDR3: CSVLGGDPVQETQYF; DNA: TGCAGCGTTTTAGGGGGCGATCCCGTCCAAGAGACCCAGTACTTC
D: .; J: TRBJ2-1; size: .; V: TRBV4-1; CDR3: CASSPEGHTRLGEQFF; DNA: TGCGCCAGCAGCCCCGAGGGACATACGAGGTTAGGTGAGCAGTTCTTC
D: .; J: TRBJ1-1; size: .; V: TRBV5-4; CDR3: CAGIVNTEAFF; DNA: TGTGCCGGAATAGTGAACACTGAAGCTTTCTTT
D: .; J: TRBJ2-3; size: once; V: TRBV7-9; CDR3: CASSPRRQRGVTQYF; DNA: TGTGCCAGCAGCCCAAGGCGTCAACGAGGGGTTACGCAGTATTTT
D: TRBD1; J: TRBJ1-5; size: .; V: TRBV20-1; CDR3: CSARDQGQGGQPQHF; DNA: TGCAGTGCTAGAGATCAGGGACAGGGTGGACAGCCCCAGCATTTT
D: .; J: TRBJ1-2; size: .; V: TRBV28; CDR3: CASSLVAGEGQGYTF; DNA: TGTGCCAGCAGTTTAGTGGCAGGGGAAGGGCAAGGCTACACCTTC
D: .; J: TRBJ2-3; size: .; V: TRBV20-1; CDR3: CSINTADTQYF; DNA: TGCAGTATCAATACGGCAGATACGCAGTATTTT
D: .; J: TRBJ1-2; size: .; V: TRBV10-3; CDR3: CAISDRKPPGYTF; DNA: TGTGCCATCAGTGACCGGAAGCCCCCAGGCTACACCTTC
D: .; J: TRBJ1-5; size: .; V: TRBV7-9; CDR3: CASSLGGGRSNQPQHF; DNA: TGTGCCAGCAGCTTAGGGGGCGGAAGGAGCAATCAGCCCCAGCATTTT
D: TRBD2; J: TRBJ2-7; size: .; V: TRBV28; CDR3: CASSSPGEGVYEQYF; DNA: TGTGCCAGCAGTTCACCCGGGGAGGGAGTCTACGAGCAGTACTTC
D: .; J: TRBJ2-5; size: .; V: TRBV10-1; CDR3: CARQETQYF; DNA: TGCGCCAGACAGGAGACCCAGTACTTC
D: TRBD2; J: TRBJ2-7; size: once; V: TRBV7-9; CDR3: CASSLQLAVYEQYF; DNA: TGTGCCAGCAGCTTACAACTAGCGGTCTACGAGCAGTACTTC
D: .; J: TRBJ1-6; size: .; V: TRBV6-5; CDR3: CASSYGGLYNSPLHF; DNA: TGTGCCAGCAGTTACGGAGGCCTATATAATTCACCCCTCCACTTT
D: TRBD2; J: TRBJ2-1; size: .; V: TRBV28; CDR3: CASSSRLAGAYNEQFF; DNA: TGTGCCAGCAGTTCTCGACTAGCGGGGGCCTACAATGAGCAGTTCTTC
D: .; J: TRBJ2-7; size: .; V: TRBV11-3; CDR3: CASSLGFKAPIYEQYF; DNA: TGTGCCAGCAGCTTAGGCTTCAAGGCGCCCATCTACGAGCAGTACTTC
D: .; J: TRBJ2-7; size: .; V: TRBV6-2/TRBV6-3; CDR3: CASYFKPGGPTSEQYF; DNA: TGTGCCAGCTACTTCAAACCTGGGGGGCCTACGAGCGAGCAGTACTTC
D: TRBD2; J: TRBJ2-7; size: .; V: TRBV7-9; CDR3: CASSSRDYSYEQYF; DNA: TGTGCCAGCAGCTCCCGGGACTACTCCTACGAGCAGTACTTC
D: TRBD1; J: TRBJ1-1; size: once; V: TRBV6-1; CDR3: CASSPGTEILNTEAFF; DNA: TGTGCCAGCAGTCCCGGGACAGAGATACTGAACACTGAAGCTTTCTTT
D: .; J: TRBJ2-5; size: .; V: TRBV4-1; CDR3: CASSQDGKTQYF; DNA: TGCGCCAGCAGCCAAGATGGGAAGACCCAGTACTTC
D: .; J: TRBJ2-2; size: .; V: TRBV19; CDR3: CASSIALDRANTGELFF; DNA: TGTGCCAGTAGTATAGCCCTGGACAGAGCGAACACCGGGGAGCTGTTTTTT
D: TRBD1; J: TRBJ1-2; size: once; V: TRBV6-5; CDR3: CASSYSIGTGWSGGYTF; DNA: TGTGCCAGCAGTTACTCGATCGGGACAGGGTGGAGTGGTGGCTACACCTTC
D: .; J: TRBJ1-1; size: .; V: TRBV3-1; CDR3: CASSQKHLTYEAFF; DNA: TGTGCCAGCAGCCAAAAACACCTTACCTATGAAGCTTTCTTT
D: TRBD2; J: TRBJ2-7; size: .; V: TRBV12-3/TRBV12-4; CDR3: CASSLARTSGTYEQYF; DNA: TGTGCCAGCAGTTTAGCCCGGACTAGCGGAACCTACGAGCAGTACTTC
D: .; J: TRBJ2-5; size: .; V: TRBV3-1; CDR3: CASSPHTIETQYF; DNA: TGTGCCAGCAGCCCGCATACTATTGAGACCCAGTACTTC
D: TRBD1; J: TRBJ2-4; size: .; V: TRBV4-1; CDR3: CASSPDRGLYIQYF; DNA: TGCGCCAGCAGCCCTGACAGGGGGCTTTACATTCAGTACTTC